Presented here are 9 T cell receptor beta chains from one specimen sequenced in a study of T-cell memory formation after mild COVID-19. One entry per CDR3 protein results from TCRdb running MiXCR on the 5' RACE reads. This table holds 140,000 to 150,000 distinct CDR3 sequences, roughly a fifth found once. Sequences were obtained from PBMCs or a T cell subset sorted from them (not recorded which). The origin of the receptors is an adult woman who had mild COVID-19 (a few samples of this study predate the infection). Cell type and time point are not known.

This clonotype was seen a few times. V usage is TRBV7-8 and J usage is TRBJ2-1; 9 bases match TRBD1. The junction had 3 bases not matched to a gene; V was cut back by 5 bases and J by 1 base. The CDR3 contains 15 residues. Germline CDR1 SGHVS, CDR2 FQNEAQ. The CDR3 bases are TGTGCCAGCAGCCCGGACAGGGGTTCCTACAATGAGCAGTTCTTC. Translated, it gives CASSPDRGSYNEQFF.

The CDR3 DNA sequence: TGTGCCACCAGTGAACCGGGACAGGGGGATCGTTCAGATACGCAGTATTTT. This translates into CATSEPGQGDRSDTQYF. The gene calls are TRBV24-1 and TRBJ2-3, with 11 bases that match TRBD1. The trim removed 4 bases at V and 4 bases at J, leaving 9 bases unmatched. The length of the CDR3 is 17 residues. Germline lookup yields CDR1 KGHDR and CDR2 SFDVKD.

The chain has TRBV5-1 and TRBJ2-3; D is unclear. The CDR3 covers 14 residues. CDR1 and CDR2 (germline): SGHRS, YFSETQ. The V and J ends lost 0 bases and 2 bases respectively, with 7 bases between them. The CDR3: CASSLGLNTDTQYF. CDR3 DNA: TGCGCCAGCAGCTTGGGGCTCAACACAGATACGCAGTATTTT.

This clonotype was detected only a few times. The genes are TRBV21-1 and TRBJ2-5; TRBD1, the table's D call, lacks a check against the DNA. TRBV21-1 has pseudogene status. The CDR3 is 15 amino acids. The CDR3 DNA sequence: TGTGCCAGCAGCAAAGCCCCGGACAGACAAGAGACCCAGTACTTC. Amino acids: CASSKAPDRQETQYF.

This clonotype showed up just a few times. The chain has TRBV7-9 and TRBJ2-1; 8 bases are shared with TRBD2. The CDR3 runs 16 residues. Unmatched junction bases numbered 12, after V lost 5 bases and J lost 6 bases. Germline assignment: CDR1 SEHNR and CDR2 FQNEAQ (reference sequence). The CDR3 reads CASSQTPGLASNEQFF. In nucleotides, the CDR3 is TGTGCCAGCAGCCAGACACCCGGACTAGCATCCAATGAGCAGTTCTTC.

This clonotype turned up a few times. The chain carries TRBV15 and TRBJ1-5; no reliable D call. Germline lookup yields CDR1 LNHNV and CDR2 YYDKDF (reference sequence). Trimming removed 4 bases at V and 3 bases at J, with 4 bases between. This CDR3 region has 12 residues. CDR3 nucleotides: TGTGCCACCAGCATGGCCAATCAGCCCCAGCATTTT. Protein: CATSMANQPQHF. Full variable domain (outside the CDR3, taken from reference TRBV15 and TRBJ1-5): DAMVIQNPRYQVTQFGKPVTLSCSQTLNHNVMYWYQQKSSQAPKLLFHYYDKDFNNEADTPDNFQSRRPNTSFCFLDIRSPGLGDTAMYLCATSMANQPQHFGDGTRLSIL.

The chain links TRBV15 to TRBJ2-3; 8 bases agree with TRBD1. CDR1 is LNHNV, CDR2 YYDKDF, per germline (reference sequence). The CDR3 has 15 residues. After removal of 1 base from V and 4 bases from J, the junction contained 4 bases not matched to a gene. CDR3 bases: TGTGCCACCAGCAGAGCGGGACAGGTGGCAGATACGCAGTATTTT. Protein: CATSRAGQVADTQYF.

This clonotype was detected many times. The chain has TRBV20-1 and TRBJ2-1; D remains unclear. The V and J ends lost 3 bases and 9 bases respectively, with 12 bases between them. Germline CDR1 and CDR2: DFQATT and SNEGSKA (reference sequence). This CDR3 comprises 12 residues. CDR3 sequence: CSASGVKGEQFF. DNA of the CDR3: TGCAGTGCTAGCGGCGTCAAGGGTGAGCAGTTCTTC.

This clonotype was found a few times. The V and J genes are TRBV10-3 and TRBJ2-5, with D possibly being TRBD1 (5 bases). Germline loops: CDR1 ENHRY, CDR2 SYGVKD. The CDR3 loop spans 13 amino acids. The V gene lost 2 bases and the J gene lost 9 bases, with 13 bases spanning the gap. Here the CDR3 reads CAISEDGQSAQYF. For the CDR3, the DNA is TGTGCCATCAGTGAGGATGGACAATCGGCCCAGTACTTC.